The present TCR beta chain was sequenced within a study of cytomegalovirus exposure and HLA in healthy donors. Study-level results: Three chains tied to CMV proved CMV antigen-specific in vitro. Per published accounts, TCR beta sequences correctly predicted the HLA-A and HLA-B alleles of most subjects.

Concerning this clone: Its antigen is undetermined.

The study ran its PCR with 60 Vbeta and 13 Jbeta primers. Some clones are missing from TCRdb's copy, which holds only in-frame ones; the method was immunoSEQ multiplex PCR. The profile shows 75,000 or so clones, about 66% of them singletons. Unrecorded immune exposure was likely among donors, who were nominally healthy when sampled. Germline CDR1 and CDR2: PRHDT and FYEKMQ (reference sequence). V was pared by 3 bases and J by 2 bases, with 4 bases of the junction left unmatched. The CDR3 length is 15 residues. The V call is TRBV13, the J call TRBJ1-3; 7 bases map to TRBD1. The sample was PBMCs. The sequence came from a man between 35 and 55 years old in good health and CMV-seropositive. The DNA of the CDR3 is TGTGCCAGCAGCTTTACAGGGGATCCTGGAAACACCATATATTTT. Translation: CASSFTGDPGNTIYF.